Listed below are T cell receptor beta chains from one sample, sequenced in a study of T cells after yellow fever vaccination. TCRdb independently ran MiXCR on the 5' RACE reads; one entry per CDR3 protein. The data show approximately 260,000 distinct CDR3 sequences, with approximately 13% seen just once and about 0.54% held by the top ten. The specimen comprised CD4+ T cells sorted from PBMCs, sampled 45 days after the yellow fever booster vaccination. These receptors were taken from a man between 25 and 39 years old who received the YFV17D yellow fever vaccine. Both conserved end residues are part of each CDR3. A D gene is named only where the DNA matches it firmly. Clone size is shown for a subset of rows, as once, few, many or a class of expanded clone.

V: TRBV20-1; J: TRBJ2-3; size: few; D: NA; DNA: TGCAGTCCGATGTGGTCTACAGATACGCAGTATTTT; CDR3: CSPMWSTDTQYF
V: TRBV5-5; J: TRBJ2-3; size: few; D: NA; DNA: TGTGCCAGCAGCTGGGTCGGGAGATCCACAGATACGCAGTATTTT; CDR3: CASSWVGRSTDTQYF
V: TRBV11-2; J: TRBJ2-5; size: NA; D: TRBD1; DNA: TGTGCCAGCAGCCCACGGACAGGGGCTAGGGGGCACGGGGAGACCCAGTACTTC; CDR3: CASSPRTGARGHGETQYF
V: TRBV12-3/TRBV12-4; J: TRBJ1-1; size: few; D: NA; DNA: TGTGCCAGCAGTTTCGCGGGGAGAGAAACTGAAGCTTTCTTT; CDR3: CASSFAGRETEAFF
V: TRBV20-1; J: TRBJ2-7; size: NA; D: NA; DNA: TGCAGTGCTCCTCCGCAGGGGCGGGAAAGGGCCTACGAGCAGTACTTC; CDR3: CSAPPQGRERAYEQYF
V: TRBV18; J: TRBJ2-7; size: NA; D: TRBD1; DNA: TGTGCCAGCTCACCCATGCTGGGACAGGGGACCCTTCCCAGTTACGAGCAGTACTTC; CDR3: CASSPMLGQGTLPSYEQYF
V: TRBV10-1; J: TRBJ2-7; size: NA; D: NA; DNA: TGCGCCAGCAGTGTGTGGCCCCGCAGATCCCACTACGAGCAGTACTTC; CDR3: CASSVWPRRSHYEQYF
V: TRBV4-3; J: TRBJ2-7; size: few; D: TRBD1; DNA: TGCGCCAGCAGCCACCTGGACAGGGGAATCTACGAGCAGTACTTC; CDR3: CASSHLDRGIYEQYF
V: TRBV6-2/TRBV6-3; J: TRBJ1-5; size: NA; D: NA; DNA: TGTGCCAGCAGTTCCCCAGGGGTTAATCAGCCCCAGCATTTT; CDR3: CASSSPGVNQPQHF
V: TRBV3-1; J: TRBJ2-1; size: few; D: TRBD2; DNA: TGTGCCAGCAGCCAAGGACTAGCGGGAGGGTACAATGAGCAGTTCTTC; CDR3: CASSQGLAGGYNEQFF
V: TRBV18; J: TRBJ1-5; size: NA; D: NA; DNA: TGTGCCAGCTCACCATCAGAAGGGTATCAGCCCCAGCATTTT; CDR3: CASSPSEGYQPQHF
V: TRBV6-1; J: TRBJ2-1; size: few; D: TRBD2; DNA: TGTGCCAGCAGTCCAGGTCGGTCTAGCGGATACAATGAGCAGTTCTTC; CDR3: CASSPGRSSGYNEQFF
V: TRBV7-9; J: TRBJ2-7; size: few; D: NA; DNA: TGTGCCAGCAGCCCCCCCCCTAGGATGGGCTACGAGCAGTACTTC; CDR3: CASSPPPRMGYEQYF
V: TRBV4-3; J: TRBJ2-3; size: NA; D: NA; DNA: TGCGCCAGCAGCTCGAAGGACTTCACAGATACGCAGTATTTT; CDR3: CASSSKDFTDTQYF
V: TRBV20-1; J: TRBJ2-2; size: NA; D: TRBD2; DNA: TGCAGTGCTCTAGCGGGCCGCGGGACCGGGGAGCTGTTTTTT; CDR3: CSALAGRGTGELFF
V: TRBV7-3; J: TRBJ2-2; size: NA; D: TRBD1; DNA: TGTGCCAGCAGCTCGACCCCCGGGACAGGGGTTACCGGGGAGCTGTTTTTT; CDR3: CASSSTPGTGVTGELFF
V: TRBV28; J: TRBJ2-1; size: few; D: TRBD2; DNA: TGTGCCAGCAGAACTACTAGCGCCAACTACAATGAGCAGTTCTTC; CDR3: CASRTTSANYNEQFF
V: TRBV4-2; J: TRBJ1-1; size: few; D: NA; DNA: TGTGCCAGCAGCCAAGATCAGGCAGGGGACCCAACTGCTTCTTTCTTT; CDR3: CASSQDQAGDPTASFF
V: TRBV20-1; J: TRBJ2-1; size: few; D: NA; DNA: TGCAGTGCTCTGACGGGACTCACTAATGAGCAGTTCTTC; CDR3: CSALTGLTNEQFF
V: TRBV23-1; J: TRBJ2-1; size: NA; D: NA; DNA: TGCGCCAGCAGTCGGGTTGCGGTCCAAGACAATGAGCAGTTCTTC; CDR3: CASSRVAVQDNEQFF
V: TRBV7-9; J: TRBJ2-5; size: few; D: NA; DNA: TGTGCCAGCAGTAAGGGGGAGCAAGAGACCCAGTACTTC; CDR3: CASSKGEQETQYF
V: TRBV10-1; J: TRBJ2-3; size: few; D: NA; DNA: TGCGCCAGCAGTGAAGCGGGACAGTCCACAGATACGCAGTATTTT; CDR3: CASSEAGQSTDTQYF
V: TRBV12-3/TRBV12-4; J: TRBJ2-7; size: few; D: NA; DNA: TGTGCCAGCAGTCCCCCCTTTGTAGGCTACGAGCAGTACTTC; CDR3: CASSPPFVGYEQYF
V: TRBV28; J: TRBJ2-7; size: few; D: TRBD2; DNA: TGTGCCAGCAGTTATGGTACTAGCGGGAAGCACTACGAGCAGTACTTC; CDR3: CASSYGTSGKHYEQYF
V: TRBV7-8; J: TRBJ2-1; size: NA; D: TRBD1; DNA: TGTGCCAGCAGTCGACGACAGGGGCGGCAGTTCTTC; CDR3: CASSRRQGRQFF
V: TRBV5-1; J: TRBJ2-5; size: NA; D: TRBD2; DNA: TGCGCCAGCAGTCGGGGGGGCACCCGGACGGACCAGTACTTC; CDR3: CASSRGGTRTDQYF
V: TRBV4-2; J: TRBJ2-2; size: NA; D: NA; DNA: TGTGCCAGCAGCCGCTTTGGGGAGGCGGGGACCGGGGAGCTGTTTTTT; CDR3: CASSRFGEAGTGELFF
V: TRBV7-9; J: TRBJ2-5; size: NA; D: TRBD2; DNA: TGTGCCAGCAGCTTAAAGGGAGGGATCTATCAAGAGACCCAGTACTTC; CDR3: CASSLKGGIYQETQYF
V: TRBV7-2; J: TRBJ2-3; size: NA; D: NA; DNA: TGTGCCAGCAGCCCGCTAGTTCGTGGCACAGATACGCAGTATTTT; CDR3: CASSPLVRGTDTQYF
V: TRBV3-1; J: TRBJ2-7; size: NA; D: TRBD1; DNA: TGTGCCAGCAGCCAAGATCAAGGACAGGGGGCTTTCGAGCAGTACTTC; CDR3: CASSQDQGQGAFEQYF
V: TRBV27; J: TRBJ2-7; size: NA; D: NA; DNA: TGTGCCAGCAGTGGACAGTCCTACGAGCAGTACTTC; CDR3: CASSGQSYEQYF
V: TRBV19; J: TRBJ2-2; size: NA; D: TRBD2; DNA: TGTGCCAGTAGTATAGGGGGACTACCCACCGGGGAGCTGTTTTTT; CDR3: CASSIGGLPTGELFF
V: TRBV15; J: TRBJ2-1; size: many; D: NA; DNA: TGTGCCACCAGCCCCCATACAGAGCAGTTCTTC; CDR3: CATSPHTEQFF
V: TRBV20-1; J: TRBJ2-5; size: NA; D: NA; DNA: TGCAGTGCCAGAGCTTATCAAGAGACCCAGTACTTC; CDR3: CSARAYQETQYF
V: TRBV27; J: TRBJ2-1; size: few; D: TRBD2; DNA: TGTGCCAGCAGGCCTAGCGGGGGGTGGGGGCAGTTCTTC; CDR3: CASRPSGGWGQFF
V: TRBV5-1; J: TRBJ2-5; size: NA; D: TRBD2; DNA: TGCGCCAGCAGCTCAGCGGGAGGGGAGACCCAGTACTTC; CDR3: CASSSAGGETQYF
V: TRBV5-1; J: TRBJ2-5; size: few; D: TRBD2; DNA: TGCGCCAGCAGCCCCGGGAGGGTAGTTTCTGAAGAGACCCAGTACTTC; CDR3: CASSPGRVVSEETQYF
V: TRBV7-2; J: TRBJ2-7; size: many; D: TRBD2; DNA: TGTGCCAGCAGCCTAGGACTAGCGATCCACGAGCAGTACTTC; CDR3: CASSLGLAIHEQYF
V: TRBV7-3; J: TRBJ2-1; size: few; D: TRBD2; DNA: TGTGCCAGCAGTTCCCACCTACTAGCGGAGGACTACAATGAGCAGTTCTTC; CDR3: CASSSHLLAEDYNEQFF
V: TRBV10-1; J: TRBJ2-3; size: few; D: NA; DNA: TGCGCCAGCAGTGAGTCCGCAGACCCCACAGATACGCAGTATTTT; CDR3: CASSESADPTDTQYF